This TCR beta chain stems from a study of beta chain features in type 1 diabetes. TCRB transcripts that were expressed got sequenced, as all of the isolated RNA had been reverse transcribed. TCRdb's copy holds only in-frame clones and misses some; the assay was immunoSEQ multiplex PCR. Of fewer than 650,000 clones listed, roughly 16% are singletons. Germline V gene data show CDR1 as GTSNPN and CDR2 as SVGIG (reference sequence). The CDR3 is 14 residues long. Trimming took off 1 base at V and 1 base at J, with 10 bases between the two ends. Sequencing used naive CD4+ T cells from blood. The rearrangement links TRBV30 to TRBJ1-1; D is uncertain. The source is a man between 18 and 29 years old in good health. Here the CDR3 DNA reads TGTGCCTGGAGTGAGTTGGGCAGGAACACTGAAGCTTTCTTT. Translating it yields CAWSELGRNTEAFF.